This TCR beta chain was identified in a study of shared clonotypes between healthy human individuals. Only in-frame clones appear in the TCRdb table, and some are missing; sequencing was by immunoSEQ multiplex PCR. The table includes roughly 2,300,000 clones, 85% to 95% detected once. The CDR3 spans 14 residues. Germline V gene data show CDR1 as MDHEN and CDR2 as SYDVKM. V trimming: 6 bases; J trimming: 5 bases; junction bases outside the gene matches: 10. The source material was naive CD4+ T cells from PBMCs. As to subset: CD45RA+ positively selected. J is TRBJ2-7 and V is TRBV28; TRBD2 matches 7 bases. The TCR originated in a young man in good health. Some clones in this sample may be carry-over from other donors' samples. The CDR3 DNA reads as TGTGCCAGCAGCAAAGGGGAGGGAAGGAACGAGCAGTACTTC. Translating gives CASSKGEGRNEQYF.